The source of this T cell receptor beta chain is a study of blood T cell repertoires in COVID-19. Background on the study: The United States, Italy and Spain supplied acute and convalescent COVID-19 samples.

The CDR3 spans 12 residues. V was pared by 4 bases and J by 5 bases, with 1 base of the junction left unmatched. Germline CDR1 is SGHNT and CDR2 is YENEEA. Authors' methods: Reference gene primer amplification in the assay estimated nucleated cell counts. TCRdb's copy holds only in-frame clones and misses some; the assay was immunoSEQ multiplex PCR. The V and J calls and the clone size are those of that table, but D and trimming were determined from the DNA. The sample consists of approximately 79,000 clones, more than 65% of them appearing once. V is TRBV11-3 and J is TRBJ2-5, with 7 bases fitting TRBD1. The sequence was obtained from a woman in her 50s with acute or convalescent COVID-19. Sample: peripheral blood. Here the CDR3 DNA reads TGTGCCAGCAGCTCGACAGGGGAGACCCAGTACTTC. Encoded protein: CASSSTGETQYF.